Described below is a single T cell receptor beta chain sequence and its context. The antigen is undetermined. The data derive from a study of T cell repertoires in cytomegalovirus infection. V was trimmed by 5 bases and J by 6 bases, leaving 10 bases between them. CDR3 size: 13 residues. TCRdb re-derived calls from the reads in MiXCR, one entry per CDR3 protein. The sample has some 70,000 distinct CDR3 sequences; under 25% are singletons. The TCR comes from a human donor in good health (CMV status not recorded). Some clones in this sample may be carry-over from other donors' samples. What was sequenced was PBMCs, sequenced either directly or after in vitro stimulation (not recorded which). The chain carries TRBV12-3 or TRBV12-4 and TRBJ2-2; no firm D call. Here the CDR3 DNA reads TGTGCCAGCAGTCTCCCTGGGGCCGGGGAGCTGTTTTTT. Translating it yields CASSLPGAGELFF.